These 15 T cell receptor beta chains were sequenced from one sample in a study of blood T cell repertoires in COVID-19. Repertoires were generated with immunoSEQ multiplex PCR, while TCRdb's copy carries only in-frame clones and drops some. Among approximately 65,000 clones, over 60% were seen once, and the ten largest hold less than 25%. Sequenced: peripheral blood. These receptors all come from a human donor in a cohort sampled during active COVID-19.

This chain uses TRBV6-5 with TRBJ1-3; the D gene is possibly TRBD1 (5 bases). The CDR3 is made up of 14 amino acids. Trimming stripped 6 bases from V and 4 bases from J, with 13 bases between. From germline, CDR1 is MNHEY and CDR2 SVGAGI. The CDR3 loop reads CASSQSGSGNTIYF. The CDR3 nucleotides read TGTGCCAGCAGCCAGTCAGGGTCCGGAAACACCATATATTTT.

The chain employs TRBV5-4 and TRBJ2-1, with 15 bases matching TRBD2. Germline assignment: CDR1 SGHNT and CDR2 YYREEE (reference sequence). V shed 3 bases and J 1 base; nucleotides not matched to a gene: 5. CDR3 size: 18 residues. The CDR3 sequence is CASSSRTSGRVSYNEQFF. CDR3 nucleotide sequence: TGTGCCAGCAGCTCACGGACTAGCGGGAGGGTGTCCTACAATGAGCAGTTCTTC.

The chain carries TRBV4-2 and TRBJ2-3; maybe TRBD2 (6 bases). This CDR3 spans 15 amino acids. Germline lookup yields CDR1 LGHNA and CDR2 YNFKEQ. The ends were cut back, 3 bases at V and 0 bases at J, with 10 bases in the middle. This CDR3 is CASSQEGGSTDTQYF. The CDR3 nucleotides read TGTGCCAGCAGCCAGGAGGGCGGGAGCACAGATACGCAGTATTTT.

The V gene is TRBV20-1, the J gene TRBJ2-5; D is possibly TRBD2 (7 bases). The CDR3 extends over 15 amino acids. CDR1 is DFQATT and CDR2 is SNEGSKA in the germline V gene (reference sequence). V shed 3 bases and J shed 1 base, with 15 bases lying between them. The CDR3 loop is CSASTQGGGQETQYF. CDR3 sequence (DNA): TGCAGTGCTAGTACACAGGGAGGGGGCCAAGAGACCCAGTACTTC.

DNA for the CDR3: TGTGCCAGCAGTTTGCCGCGAAACCTTCTAAAAAACAATGAGCAGTTCTTC. It specifies CASSLPRNLLKNNEQFF. This sequence joins TRBV28 and TRBJ2-1; D remains ambiguous. V shed 3 bases and J shed 5 bases, with 20 bases lying between them. Germline V gives CDR1 MDHEN, CDR2 SYDVKM. This CDR3 has 17 amino acids.

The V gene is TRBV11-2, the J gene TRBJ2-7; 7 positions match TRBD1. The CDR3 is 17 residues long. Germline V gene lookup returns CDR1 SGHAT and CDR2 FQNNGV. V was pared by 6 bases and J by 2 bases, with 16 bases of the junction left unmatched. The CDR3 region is CASSLNLDRRGTYEQYF. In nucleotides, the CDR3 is TGTGCCAGCAGTCTCAATCTGGACAGGCGAGGCACCTACGAGCAGTACTTC.

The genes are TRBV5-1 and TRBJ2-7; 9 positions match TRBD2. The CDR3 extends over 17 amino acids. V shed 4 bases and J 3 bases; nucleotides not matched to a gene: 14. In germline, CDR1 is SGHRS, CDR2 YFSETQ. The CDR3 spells CASSATRDSGSIYEQYF. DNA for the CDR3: TGCGCCAGCAGCGCCACAAGGGATAGCGGGAGTATCTACGAGCAGTACTTC.

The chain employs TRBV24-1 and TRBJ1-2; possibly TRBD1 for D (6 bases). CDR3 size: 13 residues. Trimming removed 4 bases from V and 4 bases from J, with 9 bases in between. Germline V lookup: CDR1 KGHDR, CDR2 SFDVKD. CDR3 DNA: TGTGCCACCAGTGACAGGGGACCCTATGGCTACACCTTC. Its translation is CATSDRGPYGYTF.

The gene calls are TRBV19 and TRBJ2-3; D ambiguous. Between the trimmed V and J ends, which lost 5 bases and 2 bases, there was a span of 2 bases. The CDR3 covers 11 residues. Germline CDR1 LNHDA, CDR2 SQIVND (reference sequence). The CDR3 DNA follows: TGTGCCAGTAGTTACACAGATACGCAGTATTTT. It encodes CASSYTDTQYF.

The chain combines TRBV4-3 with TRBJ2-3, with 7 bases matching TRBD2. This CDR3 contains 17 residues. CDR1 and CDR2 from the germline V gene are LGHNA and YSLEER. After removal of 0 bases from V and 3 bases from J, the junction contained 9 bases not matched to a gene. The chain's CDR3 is CASSQDFGGRGTDTQYF. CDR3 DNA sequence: TGCGCCAGCAGCCAAGATTTTGGCGGGAGAGGGACAGATACGCAGTATTTT.

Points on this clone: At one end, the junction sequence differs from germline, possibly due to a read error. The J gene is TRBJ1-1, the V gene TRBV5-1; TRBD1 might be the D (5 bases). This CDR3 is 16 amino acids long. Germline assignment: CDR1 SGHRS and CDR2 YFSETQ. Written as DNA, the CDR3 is TGCGCCAGCAGTTTGGGTTGGGGGACTCTGAACACTGAAGCTTTCTTT. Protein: CASSLGWGTLNTEAFF.

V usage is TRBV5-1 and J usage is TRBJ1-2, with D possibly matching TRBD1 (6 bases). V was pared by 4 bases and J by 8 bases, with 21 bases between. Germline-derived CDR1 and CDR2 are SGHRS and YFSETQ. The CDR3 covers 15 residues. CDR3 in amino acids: CASSLGSGASGGYTF. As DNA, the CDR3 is TGCGCCAGCAGCCTTGGTTCAGGGGCCTCGGGAGGCTACACCTTC.

This CDR3 is CASTPGLSTDTQYF. CDR3 coding DNA: TGTGCCAGCACCCCGGGACTAAGCACAGATACGCAGTATTTT. The chain uses TRBV11-2 and TRBJ2-3; 7 nucleotides align to TRBD2. CDR1 is SGHAT and CDR2 is FQNNGV in the germline V gene. The CDR3 has 14 residues. The ends lost 7 bases at V and 0 bases at J; junction bases unmatched: 4.

The CDR3 spells CASSGGDRRRTDTQYF. DNA of the CDR3: TGCGCCAGCAGCGGGGGGGACCGTCGCCGCACAGATACGCAGTATTTT. The gene calls are TRBV5-1 and TRBJ2-3; 7 positions agree with TRBD2. V shed 4 bases, J shed 1 base, and the junction held 9 bases outside the gene matches. The V gene's germline CDR1 is SGHRS and CDR2 YFSETQ. The CDR3 is 16 amino acids.

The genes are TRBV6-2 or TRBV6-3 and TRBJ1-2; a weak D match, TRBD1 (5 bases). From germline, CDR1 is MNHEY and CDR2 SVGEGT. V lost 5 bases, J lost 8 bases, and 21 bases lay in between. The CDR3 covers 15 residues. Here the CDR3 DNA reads TGTGCCAGCAGTATCGCGGGACCCACTAGTGGAGGCTACACCTTC. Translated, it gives CASSIAGPTSGGYTF.